This TCR beta chain came from a study of beta chain features in type 1 diabetes. At the level of the study: Cell yields, age and gender were similar between patients and healthy donors.

Isolated RNA was reverse transcribed in full, so expressed TCRB transcripts were sequenced. Clones were sequenced by immunoSEQ multiplex PCR, and TCRdb holds only the in-frame ones, with some missing. The sample consists of hundreds of thousands of clones, about 16% of them appearing once. This clone was seen only a few times. The sequence was obtained from a man aged 18 to 30 in good health. The sample consisted of naive CD4+ T cells from blood.

For the CDR3, the DNA is TGTGCCAGCACCCCCGGGACAGGCTACTACGAGCAGTACTTC. It is translated as CASTPGTGYYEQYF. The chain recombines TRBV9 with TRBJ2-7; the match to TRBD1 covers 8 bases. Germline V CDR1 and CDR2: SGDLS, YYNGEE. The CDR3 is 14 residues long. Trimming took 6 bases from V and 3 from J; bases not matched to a gene: 8.